This T cell receptor beta chain was obtained from a study of T cell responses to AZD1222 COVID-19 vaccine. Study-level points and caveats: Rises in breadth and depth of Spike-specific TCRs came after two AZD1222 doses. Donor demographics were predominantly white British with a female majority; clonal diversity may be underestimated. Researchers took repertoire samples only after the peak T cell response had come. Along spike, vaccine-associated CD4 TCRs were found throughout, with dominance at 160-218 and 743-854.

The CDR3 length is 14 residues. Trimming left V 6 bases short and J 4 bases short, with 15 bases between. Germline CDR1 is SGHRS and CDR2 is YFSETQ. The repertoire was sequenced with immunoSEQ multiplex PCR; TCRdb's copy has only in-frame clones and lacks some. Counted here are about 76,000 clones, roughly 90% occurring once; the ten biggest clones make up approximately 11%. As concerns this clone: Antigen unknown.

V is TRBV5-1 and J is TRBJ2-3, with D maybe TRBD2 (7 bases). The TCR sequence derives from an adult in good health. The input for sequencing was peripheral blood, taken on day 0 of AZD1222 vaccination. Here the CDR3 DNA reads TGCGCCAGCAACGAGGGGGGGCCAGCAGATACGCAGTATTTT. The encoded protein is CASNEGGPADTQYF.